The 29 T cell receptor beta chains in this list originate from one sample, sequenced in a study of T-cell memory formation after mild COVID-19. Via MiXCR, TCRdb re-called the 5' RACE reads, giving one row per CDR3 protein. This table has just under 550,000 distinct CDR3 sequences, 20% appearing once. The material sequenced was PBMCs or a T cell subset sorted from them (not recorded which). The receptor set was obtained from an adult woman who had mild COVID-19 (a few samples of this study predate the infection). Cell type and time point are not known.

There are a few counts of this clonotype. The V gene is TRBV12-3 or TRBV12-4, the J gene TRBJ2-1; 8 nucleotides line up with TRBD2. V lost 4 bases and J lost 1; bases outside the gene matches: 3. This CDR3 comprises 15 residues. The CDR3 DNA reads as TGTGCCAGCAGTTATAGCGGGGAGTCCTACAATGAGCAGTTCTTC. Protein product: CASSYSGESYNEQFF.

Notes on this clonotype: At one end, the junction sequence differs from germline, possibly due to a read error. The chain links TRBV5-6 to TRBJ2-3; D ambiguous. CDR3 size: 12 residues. CDR1 SGHDT and CDR2 YYEEEE come from the germline V gene. The CDR3 region is CACSLGPDTQYF. CDR3 sequence (DNA): TGTGCCTGCAGTTTGGGTCCAGATACGCAGTATTTT.

There are a few counts of this clonotype. The V call is TRBV7-2, the J call TRBJ2-7; TRBD1 matches 9 bases. The CDR3 has 15 residues. The V gene end was trimmed by 1 base and the J gene end by 4 bases; junction bases not matched to a gene: 5. Looked up from germline, CDR1 is SGHTA and CDR2 is FQGNSA. In DNA form, the CDR3 reads TGTGCCAGCAGCTTAGAGGGACAGGGCTGGTACGAGCAGTACTTC. It codes for CASSLEGQGWYEQYF.

The V gene is TRBV11-2, the J gene TRBJ2-1; D is perhaps TRBD1 (6 bases). This CDR3 comprises 15 residues. Trimming stripped 5 bases from V and 0 bases from J, with 11 bases between. Germline V gives CDR1 SGHAT, CDR2 FQNNGV. The CDR3 loop is CASSQTRGSYNEQFF. The CDR3 nucleotides are TGTGCCAGCAGCCAGACCAGGGGCTCCTACAATGAGCAGTTCTTC.

Written as DNA, the CDR3 is TGCAGCGTTGTGAAGGGGGCCGATTATGGCTACACCTTC. Translation: CSVVKGADYGYTF. This sequence joins TRBV29-1 and TRBJ1-2, with 7 bases fitting TRBD1. J gave up 5 bases and V 4 bases, and 7 bases lay outside the gene matches. The CDR3 totals 13 residues. Germline CDR1 reads SQVTM; CDR2 reads ANQGSEA.

The genes are TRBV20-1 and TRBJ2-7; D uncertain. The V gene's germline CDR1 is DFQATT and CDR2 SNEGSKA (reference sequence). CDR3 length: 13 residues. Trimming shortened V by 2 bases and J by 0 bases, and 8 bases separated the two germline ends. CDR3 amino acids: CSARPSSSYEQYF. The DNA for the CDR3 is TGCAGTGCTAGACCCAGCTCCTCCTACGAGCAGTACTTC.

This chain joins TRBV24-1 and TRBJ1-2; D gene unclear. CDR1 is KGHDR and CDR2 is SFDVKD in the germline V gene. Deletions cut 5 bases from V and 5 bases from J, with 14 bases between. This CDR3 region has 14 residues. As DNA, the CDR3 is TGTGCCACCAGTGGTCTTCAGGACCCATATGGCTACACCTTC. This translates into CATSGLQDPYGYTF.

The V call is TRBV7-9, the J call TRBJ2-5, with 7 nucleotides matching TRBD2. CDR3 size: 15 residues. V gave up 5 bases and J gave up 1 base; unmatched junction bases: 7. Germline CDR1 is SEHNR and CDR2 is FQNEAQ (reference sequence). CDR3: CASSGTTSRQETQYF. CDR3 in DNA: TGTGCCAGCAGCGGGACTACAAGCCGCCAAGAGACCCAGTACTTC.

This clonotype was observed at least ten times. The V call is TRBV20-1, the J call TRBJ2-1; 8 bases are shared with TRBD1. This CDR3 region has 15 residues. The V and J ends lost 3 bases and 7 bases, in that order; junction bases with no gene match: 11. CDR1 is DFQATT, CDR2 SNEGSKA, per germline (reference sequence). CDR3 bases: TGCAGTGCTAGGGGGGGCAGGGGGCTGCGGAATGAGCAGTTCTTC. Amino acid sequence: CSARGGRGLRNEQFF.

This clonotype was observed a single time. The genes are TRBV9 and TRBJ2-1; TRBD1 matches at 7 bases. The CDR3 totals 15 residues. Trimming took 1 base from V and 5 from J; bases not matched to a gene: 6. CDR1 is SGDLS, CDR2 YYNGEE, per germline. CDR3 nucleotide sequence: TGTGCCAGCAGCGTAATCGCAGGGGGTCACAATGAGCAGTTCTTC. Amino acid sequence: CASSVIAGGHNEQFF. Together with reference TRBV9 and TRBJ2-1, the CDR3 gives the full variable domain: DSGVTQTPKHLITATGQRVTLRCSPRSGDLSVYWYQQSLDQGLQFLIQYYNGEERAKGNILERFSAQQFPDLHSELNLSSLELGDSALYFCASSVIAGGHNEQFFGPGTRLTVL.

This clonotype has just a few counts. The chain couples TRBV11-3 to TRBJ2-1; D may be TRBD1 (6 bases). CDR3 length equals 11 residues. Germline V gives CDR1 SGHNT, CDR2 YENEEA. V dropped 4 bases and J dropped 10 bases, with 8 bases sitting between them. The DNA of the CDR3 is TGTGCCAGCAGCTCAACAGGGGAGCAGTTCTTC. Its protein product is CASSSTGEQFF.

In its sample, this clonotype was seen a few times. DNA for the CDR3: TGTGCCTGTAACAACGGGACAGGGATTTTTTCAGCTTTCTTT. Its protein is CACNNGTGIFSAFF. This chain connects TRBV30 to TRBJ1-1; TRBD1 matches at 9 bases. This CDR3 is 14 amino acids long. The junction had 15 bases not matched to a gene; V was cut back by 6 bases and J by 10 bases. Germline V gene data show CDR1 as GTSNPN and CDR2 as SVGIG (reference sequence).

J is TRBJ2-1 and V is TRBV9, with 7 bases aligning to TRBD2. V was clipped by 0 bases and J by 3 bases; unmatched bases: 3. The CDR3 has 15 amino acids. Germline CDR1 reads SGDLS; CDR2 reads YYNGEE. The CDR3 nucleotides are TGTGCCAGCAGCGTAGATATAGCGGGCTACAATGAGCAGTTCTTC. Residues: CASSVDIAGYNEQFF.

This clonotype was counted only a few times. The V gene is TRBV7-2, the J gene TRBJ1-6, with 12 bases that match TRBD1. The germline V gene encodes CDR1 SGHTA and CDR2 FQGNSA. The CDR3 has 15 amino acids. Trimming at V came to 0 bases and at J to 15 bases, leaving 6 bases not matched to a gene. Here the CDR3 reads CASSLAPGQGADLHF. The CDR3 region has the DNA TGTGCCAGCAGCTTAGCGCCGGGACAGGGGGCTGACCTCCACTTT. Based on the CDR3 plus reference TRBV7-2 and TRBJ1-6, the full variable domain is GAGVSQSPSNKVTEKGKDVELRCDPISGHTALYWYRQSLGQGLEFLIYFQGNSAPDKSGLPSDRFSAERTGGSVSTLTIQRTQQEDSAVYLCASSLAPGQGADLHFGNGTRLTVT.

This clonotype was observed a handful of times. The chain links TRBV20-1 to TRBJ2-5, with D uncertain. Per the germline V gene, CDR1 is DFQATT and CDR2 is SNEGSKA (reference sequence). This CDR3 spans 11 amino acids. The V and J ends lost 4 bases and 5 bases respectively, with 8 bases between them. The CDR3 reads CSATMVETQYF. The CDR3 DNA sequence: TGCAGTGCTACCATGGTGGAGACCCAGTACTTC.

This clonotype occurred a few times. This chain links TRBV4-3 with TRBJ2-1; unclear D gene. Germline V gene lookup returns CDR1 LGHNA and CDR2 YSLEER. V lost 4 bases, J lost 3 bases, and 16 bases lay in between. CDR3 length equals 16 residues. The CDR3 spells CASSLNTRIDYNEQFF. DNA of the CDR3: TGCGCCAGCAGCCTTAATACCCGTATAGACTACAATGAGCAGTTCTTC.

This clonotype has only a few counts. The chain recombines TRBV6-2 or TRBV6-3 with TRBJ1-5, with a possible D match to TRBD1 (5 bases). Germline V gene lookup returns CDR1 MNHEY and CDR2 SVGEGT. V lost 2 bases and J lost 0, with 8 bases in between. The CDR3 length is 15 residues. The CDR3 spells CASSYDSHSNQPQHF. CDR3 DNA sequence: TGTGCCAGCAGTTACGACAGCCATAGCAATCAGCCCCAGCATTTT.

This clonotype was found a few times. The chain carries TRBV2 and TRBJ2-2; D unresolved. This CDR3 is 14 amino acids long. V gave up 8 bases and J gave up 2 bases, with 12 bases separating them. The germline V gene encodes CDR1 SNHLY and CDR2 FYNNEI. This CDR3 reads CASHEGPNTGELFF. The CDR3, as DNA: TGTGCCAGCCACGAAGGCCCAAACACCGGGGAGCTGTTTTTT.

The V and J genes are TRBV24-1 and TRBJ2-2; D is ambiguous. Germline V lookup: CDR1 KGHDR, CDR2 SFDVKD. The CDR3 loop spans 16 amino acids. Trimming cost V 7 bases and J 5 bases, with 19 bases left between them. CDR3 sequence reads: CATSPHSGSKTGELFF. CDR3 sequence (DNA): TGTGCCACCAGCCCCCACAGTGGTTCTAAGACCGGGGAGCTGTTTTTT.

The chain carries TRBV10-3 and TRBJ2-5; TRBD2 is a possible D gene (7 bases). V gave up 7 bases and J gave up 0 bases, with 9 bases separating them. The CDR3 is 13 amino acids. CDR1 is ENHRY and CDR2 is SYGVKD in the germline V gene. The chain's CDR3 is CAIKGGDQETQYF. DNA of the CDR3: TGTGCCATCAAGGGGGGGGACCAAGAGACCCAGTACTTC.

The rearrangement uses TRBV6-1 and TRBJ2-3; D is tentatively TRBD1 or TRBD2 (5 bases each). Looked up from germline, CDR1 is MNHNS and CDR2 is SASEGT. V was pared by 2 bases and J by 4 bases, with 13 bases between. The CDR3 is 15 amino acids. As DNA, the CDR3 is TGTGCCAGCAGTGAAATGGGAGTCAGGGCAGATACGCAGTATTTT. Protein sequence: CASSEMGVRADTQYF.

V usage is TRBV20-1 and J usage is TRBJ2-4; 13 positions match TRBD2. CDR1 is DFQATT and CDR2 is SNEGSKA in the germline V gene (reference sequence). This CDR3 is 16 amino acids long. Losses at the gene ends were 4 bases for V and 0 bases for J; bases not matched to a gene: 3. CDR3: CSAKGLAGIAKNIQYF. CDR3 nucleotides: TGCAGTGCTAAGGGACTAGCGGGGATAGCCAAAAACATTCAGTACTTC.

This clonotype was recorded a few times. This sequence joins TRBV7-9 and TRBJ2-7; 7 bases fit TRBD1. The trim removed 5 bases at V and 0 bases at J, leaving 7 bases unmatched. CDR3 length: 15 amino acids. Looked up from germline, CDR1 is SEHNR and CDR2 is FQNEAQ (reference sequence). The CDR3 DNA is TGTGCCAGCAGCGACCGGGACAGTAACTCCTACGAGCAGTACTTC. Translation gives CASSDRDSNSYEQYF. The full variable domain, with the rest looked up from reference TRBV7-9 and TRBJ2-7, is DTGVSQNPRHKITKRGQNVTFRCDPISEHNRLYWYRQTLGQGPEFLTYFQNEAQLEKSRLLSDRFSAERPKGSFSTLEIQRTEQGDSAMYLCASSDRDSNSYEQYFGPGTRLTVT.

The gene calls are TRBV24-1 and TRBJ2-7; D remains unclear. The CDR3 sequence is 13 residues long. The V end was cut by 1 base, the J end by 3 bases, with 6 bases between. Per the germline V gene, CDR1 is KGHDR and CDR2 is SFDVKD. The CDR3 region is CATSDFWNYEQYF. The CDR3 DNA reads TGTGCCACCAGTGATTTTTGGAACTACGAGCAGTACTTC.

The rearrangement uses TRBV30 and TRBJ2-5; D is perhaps TRBD1 or TRBD2 (6 bases each). Trimming removed 0 bases from V and 5 bases from J, with 13 bases in between. The CDR3 consists of 14 residues. Germline-derived CDR1 and CDR2 are GTSNPN and SVGIG (reference sequence). The CDR3, as DNA: TGTGCCTGGAGTGTAGGAGGGGGATTGGAGACCCAGTACTTC. Encoded protein: CAWSVGGGLETQYF.

Only a few counts were recorded for this clonotype. The chain combines TRBV5-1 with TRBJ1-2, with 7 positions matching TRBD1. From germline, CDR1 is SGHRS and CDR2 YFSETQ. The CDR3 extends over 15 amino acids. V was clipped by 3 bases and J by 1 base; unmatched bases: 6. CDR3 sequence: CASSSGTADNYGYTF. In nucleotides, the CDR3 is TGCGCCAGCAGCTCCGGGACAGCCGATAACTATGGCTACACCTTC.

The rearrangement joins TRBV20-1 to TRBJ2-5; TRBD2 aligns across 10 bases. The trim removed 1 base at V and 5 bases at J, leaving 7 bases unmatched. Per germline, CDR1 DFQATT and CDR2 SNEGSKA (reference sequence). This CDR3 is 15 amino acids long. Here the CDR3 DNA reads TGCAGTGCTAGAGGTCCTAGCGGGAGTTTGGAGACCCAGTACTTC. Translated, it gives CSARGPSGSLETQYF.

In its sample, this clonotype was seen a few times. The chain links TRBV30 to TRBJ2-1; 10 nucleotides match TRBD2. Germline V gene data show CDR1 as GTSNPN and CDR2 as SVGIG (reference sequence). Trimming took 3 bases from V and 0 from J; bases not matched to a gene: 2. This CDR3 is 15 amino acids long. CDR3 sequence reads: CAWSASGSSYNEQFF. CDR3 DNA: TGTGCCTGGAGCGCTAGCGGGAGCTCCTACAATGAGCAGTTCTTC.

This clonotype was observed a handful of times. This rearrangement joins TRBV27 to TRBJ2-5, with a tentative D call TRBD2 (6 bases). CDR1 is MNHEY and CDR2 is SMNVEV in the germline V gene (reference sequence). Trimming took off 4 bases at V and 6 bases at J, with 15 bases between the two ends. The length of the CDR3 is 14 residues. The CDR3 loop is CASSSRAGMQTQYF. CDR3 DNA: TGTGCCAGCAGTTCCCGTGCGGGAATGCAGACCCAGTACTTC.